One sample yielded the 16 T cell receptor beta chains listed below, sequenced in a study of identical twins. From the 5' RACE reads, TCRdb called clonotypes with MiXCR, one entry per CDR3 protein. The data contain about 1.7 million distinct CDR3 sequences, roughly 35% of them singletons. Sequenced input: cord blood. The receptors derive from a newborn girl in good health.

In this sample, this clonotype turned up a few times. This chain joins TRBV9 and TRBJ2-7; 12 bases align to TRBD2. The CDR3 is 18 amino acids. CDR1 and CDR2 from the germline V gene are SGDLS and YYNGEE. Unmatched junction bases numbered 13, after V lost 3 bases and J lost 3 bases. As DNA, the CDR3 is TGTGCCAGCAGCGCGCGAGTAGGACTAGCGGGGAGATTCTACGAGCAGTACTTC. It translates to CASSARVGLAGRFYEQYF.

The chain is built from TRBV20-1 and TRBJ2-1; 8 bases line up with TRBD2. The CDR3 totals 17 residues. Germline V gives CDR1 DFQATT, CDR2 SNEGSKA (reference sequence). V shed 5 bases and J 4 bases; nucleotides not matched to a gene: 16. The CDR3: CSALDGSPGLGYNEQFF. CDR3 sequence (DNA): TGCAGTGCTCTGGACGGGAGCCCGGGACTAGGATACAATGAGCAGTTCTTC.

In this sample, this clonotype turned up a few times. The rearrangement joins TRBV20-1 to TRBJ2-7; perhaps TRBD2 as D (5 bases). CDR3 length: 13 residues. Germline values: CDR1 DFQATT, CDR2 SNEGSKA (reference sequence). V dropped 6 bases and J dropped 0 bases, with 12 bases sitting between them. The CDR3 loop reads CSARRSSSYEQYF. The CDR3 DNA follows: TGCAGTGCCCGGAGGAGTAGCTCCTACGAGCAGTACTTC.

J is TRBJ2-5 and V is TRBV28; TRBD2 is a possible D gene (5 bases). V was cut by 6 bases and J by 6 bases, with 20 bases left in between. This CDR3 is 15 amino acids long. Germline V gene sequence: CDR1 MDHEN, CDR2 SYDVKM. This chain's CDR3 is CASRGLPPYDKTQYF. DNA of the CDR3: TGTGCCAGCAGAGGACTTCCCCCGTACGATAAGACCCAGTACTTC.

This clonotype was observed a handful of times. The chain recombines TRBV12-3 or TRBV12-4 with TRBJ1-1; possible D gene TRBD1, 5 bases. CDR3 length equals 16 residues. V was trimmed by 1 base and J by 1 base, leaving 13 bases between them. For the CDR3, the DNA is TGTGCCAGCAGTTTAGTGGGACGACAACCGAACACTGAAGCTTTCTTT. Protein product: CASSLVGRQPNTEAFF.

There are a few counts of this clonotype. The chain has TRBV21-1 and TRBJ1-6; the table's D call, TRBD1, was not checked against the DNA. TRBV21-1 is designated a pseudogene. The CDR3 has 17 residues. CDR3 sequence (DNA): TGTGCCAGCAGCAACAGGACAGCTCCCTCCTATAATTCACCCCTCCACTTT. Translation gives CASSNRTAPSYNSPLHF.

The gene calls are TRBV28 and TRBJ2-7; D is unresolved. Trimming left V 1 base short and J 9 bases short, with 7 bases between. CDR3 length: 11 residues. Germline CDR1 MDHEN, CDR2 SYDVKM. In DNA, the CDR3 is TGTGCCAGCAGTTTATCCGGCCTGCAGTACTTC. This sequence encodes CASSLSGLQYF.

This clonotype was observed many times. The CDR3 coding sequence is TGTGCCAGCAGCTTAGAAGTGACAAACTATGGCTACACCTTC. It specifies CASSLEVTNYGYTF. The rearrangement uses TRBV7-2 and TRBJ1-2, with no clear D. V was trimmed by 1 base and J by 2 bases, leaving 8 bases between them. There are 14 residues in the CDR3. The germline V gene has CDR1 SGHTA and CDR2 FQGNSA.

A few counts support this clonotype. CDR3 protein: CASSQTSGRAFTGTDTQYF. As DNA, the CDR3 is TGTGCCAGCAGCCAAACTAGCGGGAGGGCCTTTACGGGCACAGATACGCAGTATTTT. The V and J genes are TRBV5-6 and TRBJ2-3, with 13 bases identical to TRBD2. There are 19 residues in the CDR3. Germline CDR1 reads SGHDT; CDR2 reads YYEEEE. The trim removed 4 bases at V and 1 base at J, leaving 12 bases unmatched.

The rearrangement uses TRBV25-1 and TRBJ2-7; 7 bases map to TRBD1. The V gene's germline CDR1 is MGHDK and CDR2 SYGVNS. This CDR3 contains 15 residues. V shed 3 bases and J 7 bases; nucleotides not matched to a gene: 12. CDR3 in DNA: TGTGCCAGCAGTGACCCAAGACAGGGAAGGGATGAGCAGTACTTC. Amino acids: CASSDPRQGRDEQYF.

The chain carries TRBV10-3 and TRBJ1-1, with 8 bases aligning to TRBD1. V was clipped by 5 bases and J by 5 bases; unmatched bases: 10. CDR3 length: 15 residues. The V gene's germline CDR1 is ENHRY and CDR2 SYGVKD. CDR3 bases: TGTGCCATCAGTAACACAGGACAGGGAGAAACTGAAGCTTTCTTT. Translating it yields CAISNTGQGETEAFF.

The sample holds a few counts of this clonotype. The rearrangement joins TRBV3-1 to TRBJ2-3, with 9 bases fitting TRBD2. Germline CDR1 reads LGHDT; CDR2 reads YNNKEL (reference sequence). Trimming removed 4 bases from V and 1 base from J; junction bases left unmatched: 12. The CDR3 sequence is 18 residues long. The CDR3 spells CASSPRYLAGSGTDTQYF. In DNA form, the CDR3 reads TGTGCCAGCAGCCCACGCTATCTAGCGGGATCGGGCACAGATACGCAGTATTTT.

V usage is TRBV20-1 and J usage is TRBJ2-5; 9 bases map to TRBD2. Matching the DNA end better, TRBJ2-7 makes the J call doubtful. The germline V gene has CDR1 DFQATT and CDR2 SNEGSKA (reference sequence). The CDR3 is 12 residues long. CDR3 nucleotide sequence: TGCAGCCCTAGCGGGGACTCCTACGAGCAGTACTTC. Translation gives CSPSGDSYEQYF.

This clonotype was picked up a small number of times. The chain is built from TRBV12-3 or TRBV12-4 and TRBJ2-6; possibly TRBD1 for D (5 bases). V was pared by 4 bases and J by 4 bases, with 11 bases between. This CDR3 is 15 amino acids long. The CDR3 sequence: CASSSGKAGANVLTF. CDR3 DNA sequence: TGTGCCAGCAGTTCAGGGAAAGCCGGGGCCAACGTCCTGACTTTC.

This clonotype was detected a few times. V is TRBV5-1 and J is TRBJ2-1; 10 bases line up with TRBD2. The germline gives CDR1 SGHRS, CDR2 YFSETQ. V lost 6 bases and J lost 4; bases outside the gene matches: 7. The length of the CDR3 is 15 residues. The CDR3, as DNA: TGCGCCAGCACCTGGGCGGGACTAGCGTACAATGAGCAGTTCTTC. Translating it yields CASTWAGLAYNEQFF.

This clonotype came up a few times. The V call is TRBV20-1, the J call TRBJ2-7; unclear D gene. V was pared by 2 bases and J by 3 bases, with 11 bases between. In germline, CDR1 is DFQATT, CDR2 SNEGSKA (reference sequence). The CDR3 is 13 residues long. The CDR3 here is CSARPEKDYEQYF. As DNA, the CDR3 is TGCAGTGCTAGACCTGAGAAGGACTACGAGCAGTACTTC.